Here is one T cell receptor (beta chain) with its context. TCRdb's table, derived via immunoSEQ multiplex PCR, lists solely in-frame clones and lacks some. The profile shows about 56,000 clones, over 90% of them singletons. The record originates from a study of OX40 agonist ivuxolimab in advanced cancers. Source: CD4+ or CD8+ T cells sorted from blood, taken in a trial of the OX40 agonist ivuxolimab. This clonotype was obtained from an adult with an advanced solid tumor such as melanoma, head and neck, liver or kidney cancer.

The CDR3 loop reads CASSLNGDIAKNIQYF. In DNA form, the CDR3 reads TGTGCCAGCAGCTTAAACGGGGATATAGCCAAAAACATTCAGTACTTC. V usage is TRBV7-9 and J usage is TRBJ2-4, with a weak D call TRBD2 (5 bases). CDR1 and CDR2 from the germline V gene are SEHNR and FQNEAQ (reference sequence). Trimming shortened V by 2 bases and J by 0 bases, and 11 bases separated the two germline ends. This CDR3 contains 16 residues.